The clone carrying this T cell receptor beta chain was seen at least ten times. The V segment lost 5 bases and the J segment 0 bases; nucleotides outside the gene matches: 7. Germline V gene sequence: CDR1 SGHVS, CDR2 FQNEAQ. This CDR3 region has 15 residues. The data originate from a study of T-cell memory formation after mild COVID-19. TCRdb itself ran the 5' RACE reads through MiXCR, one entry per CDR3 protein. The profile shows about 210,000 distinct CDR3 sequences, about 10% of them singletons. Sequencing was carried out using PBMCs or a T cell subset sorted from them (not recorded which). The origin of this receptor is a man aged 18 to 29 who had mild COVID-19 (a few samples of this study predate the infection). Cell type and time point are not known. This rearrangement joins TRBV7-8 to TRBJ2-7, with TRBD2 matching over 7 bases. In DNA form, the CDR3 reads TGTGCCAGCAGCCTCGGGGGGATCAGCTCCTACGAGCAGTACGTC. Its protein is CASSLGGISSYEQYV.